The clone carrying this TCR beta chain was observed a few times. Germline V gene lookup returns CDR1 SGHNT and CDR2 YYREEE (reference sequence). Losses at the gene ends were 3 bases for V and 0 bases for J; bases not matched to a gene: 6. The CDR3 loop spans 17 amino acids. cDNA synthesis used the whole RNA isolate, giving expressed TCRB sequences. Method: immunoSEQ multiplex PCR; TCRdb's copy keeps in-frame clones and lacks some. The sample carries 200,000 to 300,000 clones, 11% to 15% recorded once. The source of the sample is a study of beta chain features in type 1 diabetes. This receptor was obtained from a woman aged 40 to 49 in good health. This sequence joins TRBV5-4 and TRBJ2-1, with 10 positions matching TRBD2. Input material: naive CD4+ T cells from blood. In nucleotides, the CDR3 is TGTGCCAGCAGCTCCCTAGCGGGGGAGAACTCCTACAATGAGCAGTTCTTC. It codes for CASSSLAGENSYNEQFF.